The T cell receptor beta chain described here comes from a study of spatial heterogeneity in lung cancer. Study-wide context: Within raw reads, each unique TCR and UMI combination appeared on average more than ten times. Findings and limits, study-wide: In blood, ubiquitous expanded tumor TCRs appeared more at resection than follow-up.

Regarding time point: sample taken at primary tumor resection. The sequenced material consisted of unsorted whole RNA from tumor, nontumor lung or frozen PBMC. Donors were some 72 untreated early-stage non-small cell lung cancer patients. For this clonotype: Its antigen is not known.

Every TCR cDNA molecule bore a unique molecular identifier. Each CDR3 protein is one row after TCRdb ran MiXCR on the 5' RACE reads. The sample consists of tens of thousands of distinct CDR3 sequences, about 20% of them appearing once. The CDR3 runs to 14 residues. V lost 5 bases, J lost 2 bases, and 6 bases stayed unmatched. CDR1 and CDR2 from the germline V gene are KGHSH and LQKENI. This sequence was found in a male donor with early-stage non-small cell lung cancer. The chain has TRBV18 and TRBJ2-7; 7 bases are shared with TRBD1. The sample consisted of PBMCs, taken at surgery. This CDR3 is CASSGGQGAYEQYF. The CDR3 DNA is TGTGCCAGCTCAGGCGGGCAGGGGGCCTACGAGCAGTACTTC.